These T cell receptor beta chains were read from a single sample in a study of cytomegalovirus exposure and HLA in healthy donors. Method: immunoSEQ multiplex PCR; TCRdb's copy keeps in-frame clones and lacks some. The table records some 150,000 clones, 76% of them present only once. The sequenced material came from PBMCs. These receptors were taken from a female donor in good health and CMV-seropositive. Both conserved end residues are part of each CDR3.

j_call: -
cdr3_length: 15
v_call: TRBV9
cdr3_aa: CASSVGPGQRYEQYF

j_call: TRBJ2-5
cdr3_length: 15
v_call: TRBV6-1
cdr3_aa: CASSNPGTRQETQYF

j_call: TRBJ2-5
cdr3_length: 15
v_call: TRBV7-8
cdr3_aa: CASSLPRGLVETQYF

j_call: TRBJ2-7
cdr3_length: 12
v_call: TRBV6-5
cdr3_aa: CASRQGREEQYF

j_call: TRBJ2-5
cdr3_length: 14
v_call: TRBV28
cdr3_aa: CASTRTGGSETQYF

j_call: TRBJ2-2
cdr3_length: 14
v_call: TRBV11-2
cdr3_aa: CASSPHRSTGELFF

j_call: TRBJ2-7
cdr3_length: 15
v_call: TRBV18
cdr3_aa: CASSPGQGASYEQYF

j_call: TRBJ2-2
cdr3_length: 14
v_call: TRBV27
cdr3_aa: CASKWTSGTGELFF

j_call: TRBJ1-6
cdr3_length: 16
v_call: TRBV5-5
cdr3_aa: CASSLGRAFSNSPLHF

j_call: TRBJ1-5
cdr3_length: 15
v_call: TRBV6-1
cdr3_aa: CASNPTVGNNQPQHF

j_call: TRBJ1-4
cdr3_length: 15
v_call: TRBV5-6
cdr3_aa: CASSELQATNEKLFF

j_call: TRBJ2-1
cdr3_length: 16
v_call: TRBV9
cdr3_aa: CASSASSSGGLNEQFF

j_call: TRBJ2-7
cdr3_length: 15
v_call: TRBV28
cdr3_aa: CASSSGLDRAYEQYF

j_call: TRBJ2-3
cdr3_length: 15
v_call: TRBV2
cdr3_aa: CASSGTDSQIRSITF

j_call: TRBJ2-2
cdr3_length: 15
v_call: TRBV25-1
cdr3_aa: CASSGGTSGTGELFF

j_call: TRBJ2-5
cdr3_length: 13
v_call: TRBV5-1
cdr3_aa: CASSPASGETQYF

j_call: TRBJ1-2
cdr3_length: 15
v_call: TRBV4-2
cdr3_aa: CASSRESQGAYGYTF

j_call: TRBJ1-4
cdr3_length: 18
v_call: TRBV7-9
cdr3_aa: CSSSFTVGNRQGREKLFF

j_call: TRBJ1-1
cdr3_length: 14
v_call: TRBV6-4
cdr3_aa: CASSDRDKNTEAFF

j_call: TRBJ2-3
cdr3_length: 13
v_call: TRBV6-6
cdr3_aa: CASSSKSTDTQYF